This passage covers 9 T cell receptor beta chains from one sample sequenced in a study of blood T cell repertoires in COVID-19. The assay was immunoSEQ multiplex PCR, and TCRdb's table has in-frame clones only and misses some. Of roughly 300,000 clones in the sample, about 86% were seen once. The source material was peripheral blood. These receptor sequences come from a woman in her twenties or thirties with COVID-19, enrolled during active disease.

This chain connects TRBV2 to TRBJ1-3; D may be TRBD1 (5 bases). Germline CDR1 reads SNHLY; CDR2 reads FYNNEI. CDR3 length equals 15 residues. Trimming left V 0 bases short and J 0 bases short, with 6 bases between. CDR3 region: CASSEAGPSGNTIYF. DNA of the CDR3: TGTGCCAGCAGTGAAGCGGGGCCCTCTGGAAACACCATATATTTT.

The chain carries TRBV18 and TRBJ1-2; D may be TRBD1 (6 bases). This CDR3 comprises 14 residues. Germline V gives CDR1 KGHSH, CDR2 LQKENI. Trimming pared 3 bases from V and 4 bases from J, leaving 12 bases between. The CDR3 loop reads CASSPTRDTYGYTF. CDR3 nucleotide sequence: TGTGCCAGCTCACCTACCCGGGACACCTATGGCTACACCTTC.

The rearrangement uses TRBV7-9 and TRBJ1-4, with 7 bases fitting TRBD1. The V and J ends lost 5 bases and 10 bases, in that order; junction bases with no gene match: 7. Looked up from germline, CDR1 is SEHNR and CDR2 is FQNEAQ (reference sequence). The CDR3 loop spans 13 amino acids. The CDR3 DNA sequence: TGTGCCAGCAGCCCGGGGACAGTGGGAAAACTGTTTTTT. The encoded protein is CASSPGTVGKLFF.

The chain employs TRBV27 and TRBJ1-2; the match to TRBD1 covers 9 bases. With V trimmed by 5 bases and J by 8 bases, 9 bases remained unmatched. The CDR3 totals 14 residues. Germline CDR1 is MNHEY and CDR2 is SMNVEV (reference sequence). CDR3 sequence reads: CASSPDRGRLGYTF. The CDR3 nucleotides are TGTGCCAGCAGTCCGGACAGGGGACGTCTGGGCTACACCTTC.

The chain uses TRBV29-1 and TRBJ2-7, with 9 bases identical to TRBD2. Germline V gene lookup returns CDR1 SQVTM and CDR2 ANQGSEA. V gave up 4 bases and J gave up 5 bases; unmatched junction bases: 9. This CDR3 spans 14 amino acids. The CDR3 nucleotides are TGCAGCGTTGTGGGGAGAAGCGGGGGGAACGAGCAGTACTTC. The encoded protein is CSVVGRSGGNEQYF.

The gene calls are TRBV5-1 and TRBJ2-3, with a weak D call TRBD1 (6 bases). CDR1 is SGHRS, CDR2 YFSETQ, per germline. Between the trimmed V and J ends, which lost 6 bases and 0 bases, there was a span of 11 bases. The CDR3 consists of 14 residues. The CDR3 region is CASKVQGSTDTQYF. CDR3 nucleotide sequence: TGCGCCAGCAAGGTGCAGGGGAGCACAGATACGCAGTATTTT.

The chain combines TRBV3-1 (or the pseudogene TRBV3-2) with TRBJ2-3; D not resolved. The CDR3 loop spans 11 amino acids. Germline V gene sequence: CDR1 LGHDT, CDR2 YNNKEL (reference sequence). Deletions cut 3 bases from V and 6 bases from J, with 4 bases between. The CDR3, as DNA: TGTGCCAGCAGCCAGGGCGATACGCAGTATTTT. Translation gives CASSQGDTQYF.

The chain joins TRBV18 to TRBJ2-3; the match to TRBD2 covers 7 bases. The CDR3 totals 15 residues. Losses at the gene ends were 6 bases for V and 2 bases for J; bases not matched to a gene: 8. In germline, CDR1 is KGHSH, CDR2 LQKENI. CDR3 DNA: TGTGCCAGCTCTACCGGGACTACCCACACAGATACGCAGTATTTT. Amino acid sequence: CASSTGTTHTDTQYF.

The chain combines TRBV19 with TRBJ2-1; D possibly corresponds to TRBD1 (6 bases). In germline, CDR1 is LNHDA, CDR2 SQIVND (reference sequence). Trimming cost V 6 bases and J 7 bases, with 13 bases left between them. This CDR3 is built from 13 residues. CDR3 sequence: CASSEGQWNEQFF. CDR3 bases: TGTGCCAGTAGCGAAGGACAGTGGAATGAGCAGTTCTTC.